The 10 T cell receptor beta chains reported below all come from one sample, sequenced in a study of T cell changes during pregnancy in multiple sclerosis. Profiling relied on immunoSEQ multiplex PCR, and the TCRdb table lists in-frame clones only, not all of them. Here the sample spans some 36,000 clones, approximately 91% being singletons. The sample in question was peripheral blood, obtained in the second trimester of pregnancy. All receptors come from a female donor in good health, enrolled as a control in a pregnancy study.

J is TRBJ2-1 and V is TRBV29-1; 12 nucleotides match TRBD2. The germline CDR1 and CDR2 sequences are SQVTM and ANQGSEA. Losses at the gene ends were 3 bases for V and 5 bases for J; bases not matched to a gene: 11. The CDR3 is 17 amino acids. CDR3 coding DNA: TGCAGCGTTGAGCGGCCGGGGGGACTAGCGGGCGACAATGAGCAGTTCTTC. Amino acids: CSVERPGGLAGDNEQFF.

This chain uses TRBV28 with TRBJ2-7, with D tentatively TRBD1 (5 bases). Germline-derived CDR1 and CDR2 are MDHEN and SYDVKM. This CDR3 has 15 amino acids. V lost 6 bases, J lost 3 bases, and 18 bases lay in between. The CDR3 bases are TGTGCCAGCAGGCATGACAGACCAGGTGGCTACGAGCAGTACTTC. It encodes CASRHDRPGGYEQYF.

This clone was counted between two and nine times. This chain uses TRBV5-5 with TRBJ2-7, with 9 bases lining up with TRBD1. The V and J ends lost 4 bases and 4 bases, in that order; junction bases with no gene match: 3. CDR3 length: 13 residues. The germline V gene encodes CDR1 SGHKS and CDR2 YYEKEE (reference sequence). DNA for the CDR3: TGTGCCAGCAGCGGGGGACAGGGATACGAGCAGTACTTC. Residues: CASSGGQGYEQYF.

The V gene is TRBV10-3, the J gene TRBJ2-2, with a tentative D call TRBD2 (6 bases). The CDR3 sequence is 16 residues long. The germline gives CDR1 ENHRY, CDR2 SYGVKD. V gave up 6 bases and J gave up 1 base, with 15 bases separating them. The CDR3, as DNA: TGTGCCATCAGCCCGGGGACGGGAGAGAACACCGGGGAGCTGTTTTTT. This encodes CAISPGTGENTGELFF.

The rearrangement joins TRBV5-1 to TRBJ2-6; no reliable D call. Trimming removed 4 bases from V and 3 bases from J, with 8 bases in between. The length of the CDR3 is 14 residues. From germline, CDR1 is SGHRS and CDR2 YFSETQ. DNA of the CDR3: TGCGCCAGCAGCCCGGAGAGTGGGGCCAACGTCCTGACTTTC. It translates to CASSPESGANVLTF. The full variable domain, rest sourced from reference TRBV5-1 and TRBJ2-6, is KAGVTQTPRYLIKTRGQQVTLSCSPISGHRSVSWYQQTPGQGLQFLFEYFSETQRNKGNFPGRFSGRQFSNSRSEMNVSTLELGDSALYLCASSPESGANVLTFGAGSRLTVL.

The V call is TRBV27, the J call TRBJ2-5, with TRBD2 matching 10 bases. Germline V lookup: CDR1 MNHEY, CDR2 SMNVEV (reference sequence). The CDR3 spans 14 residues. V gave up 7 bases and J gave up 11 bases; unmatched junction bases: 13. The CDR3 DNA reads as TGTGCCAGCACCCCAAGCGGGAGGGCCGGGGAGCAGTACTTC. Amino acids: CASTPSGRAGEQYF.

The V and J genes are TRBV7-2 and TRBJ2-2; no reliable D call. Germline V lookup: CDR1 SGHTA, CDR2 FQGNSA. The CDR3 is 13 amino acids. The germline V and J ends were trimmed by 0 bases and 6 bases, with 5 bases remaining between them. The CDR3 DNA sequence: TGTGCCAGCAGCTTAGCTCGGGCCGGGGAGCTGTTTTTT. Encoded protein: CASSLARAGELFF.

The chain joins TRBV25-1 to TRBJ2-1; 10 nucleotides match TRBD1. Trimming at V came to 4 bases and at J to 9 bases, leaving 6 bases not matched to a gene. The CDR3 has 14 amino acids. CDR1 and CDR2 from the germline V gene are MGHDK and SYGVNS. DNA of the CDR3: TGTGCCAGCAGTGCCCCGGGACAGGGGAGTGAGCAGTTCTTC. It codes for CASSAPGQGSEQFF.

This chain connects TRBV6-6 to TRBJ1-1, with 8 bases aligning to TRBD1. V trimming: 6 bases; J trimming: 5 bases; junction bases outside the gene matches: 11. This CDR3 has 15 amino acids. CDR1 and CDR2 from the germline V gene are MNHNY and SVGAGI (reference sequence). The DNA for the CDR3 is TGTGCCAGCAGCTCCGTTAAACAGGGGGGGACTGAAGCTTTCTTT. Translating it yields CASSSVKQGGTEAFF.

V usage is TRBV9 and J usage is TRBJ1-1; D is possibly TRBD1 (6 bases). V dropped 0 bases and J dropped 5 bases, with 11 bases sitting between them. Germline V gene sequence: CDR1 SGDLS, CDR2 YYNGEE. There are 14 residues in the CDR3. CDR3 residues: CASSVAGGGTEAFF. DNA for the CDR3: TGTGCCAGCAGCGTAGCTGGGGGCGGGACTGAAGCTTTCTTT.